A selection of T cell receptor beta chains follows, all from one sample in a study of cytomegalovirus exposure and HLA in healthy donors. Profiled with immunoSEQ multiplex PCR; TCRdb holds only in-frame clones, not every one. The repertoire holds about 180,000 clones, with about four fifths as singletons. The sequencing sample was made of PBMCs. The receptors derive from a woman aged 45-60 years in good health and CMV-seropositive. Each CDR3 is given with its conserved first and last residue. The D gene is left open where the match is weak. Size values are once, few and many counts, or a class for expanded clones, and some rows have none.

TRBJ1-2	-	TRBV7-9	-	CSSSLAGGHYGYTF	TGTTCCAGCAGCTTAGCGGGGGGACACTATGGCTACACCTTC
TRBJ2-3	-	TRBV28	-	CASSLDFGGTDTQYF	TGTGCCAGCAGTCTGGATTTCGGGGGCACAGATACGCAGTATTTT
TRBJ1-1	-	TRBV28	-	CASSLFVQMNTEAFF	TGTGCCAGCAGTTTATTCGTCCAGATGAACACTGAAGCTTTCTTT
TRBJ2-1	-	TRBV9	TRBD2	CASSVGGGSYNEQFF	TGTGCCAGCAGCGTAGGGGGGGGCTCCTACAATGAGCAGTTCTTC
TRBJ2-2	few	TRBV19	-	CASSRVDTGELFF	TGTGCCAGTAGTCGGGTGGACACCGGGGAGCTGTTTTTT
TRBJ2-2	-	TRBV7-6	TRBD2	CASSLIAGAGVTGELFF	TGTGCCAGCAGCTTAATCGCTGGAGCGGGGGTCACCGGGGAGCTGTTTTTT
TRBJ1-3	-	TRBV7-2	-	CASSLGLTFGNTIYF	TGTGCCAGCAGCTTGGGACTCACGTTTGGAAACACCATATATTTT
TRBJ1-2	-	TRBV28	-	CASSVAFYGYTF	TGTGCCAGCAGTGTGGCCTTTTATGGCTACACCTTC
TRBJ1-2	once	TRBV27	TRBD1	CASSVTWDRAYYGYTF	TGTGCCAGCAGTGTTACGTGGGACAGAGCCTACTATGGCTACACCTTC
TRBJ1-3	once	TRBV7-8	-	CASSLARTAPYSGNTIYF	TGTGCCAGCAGCTTAGCGCGGACAGCCCCCTACTCTGGAAACACCATATATTTT
TRBJ1-6	-	TRBV5-1	TRBD1	CASSLGTGANSPLHF	TGCGCCAGCAGCTTAGGGACAGGGGCCAATTCACCCCTCCACTTT